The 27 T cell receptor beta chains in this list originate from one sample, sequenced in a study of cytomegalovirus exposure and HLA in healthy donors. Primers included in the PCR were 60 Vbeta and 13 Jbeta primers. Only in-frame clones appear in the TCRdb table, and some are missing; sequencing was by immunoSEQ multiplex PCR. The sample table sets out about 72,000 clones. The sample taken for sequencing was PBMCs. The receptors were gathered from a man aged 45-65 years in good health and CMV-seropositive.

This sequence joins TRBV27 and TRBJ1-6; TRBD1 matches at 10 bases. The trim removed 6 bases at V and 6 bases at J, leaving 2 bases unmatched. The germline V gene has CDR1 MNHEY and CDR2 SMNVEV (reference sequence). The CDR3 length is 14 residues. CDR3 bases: TGTGCCAGCAGCCGGGACAGGGGTAATTCACCCCTCCACTTT. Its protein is CASSRDRGNSPLHF.

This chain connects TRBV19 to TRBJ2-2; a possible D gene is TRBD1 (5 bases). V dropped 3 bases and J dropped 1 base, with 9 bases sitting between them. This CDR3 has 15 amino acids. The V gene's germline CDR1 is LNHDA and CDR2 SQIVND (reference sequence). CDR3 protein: CASSMGRVNTGELFF. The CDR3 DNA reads TGTGCCAGTAGTATGGGGCGAGTGAACACCGGGGAGCTGTTTTTT.

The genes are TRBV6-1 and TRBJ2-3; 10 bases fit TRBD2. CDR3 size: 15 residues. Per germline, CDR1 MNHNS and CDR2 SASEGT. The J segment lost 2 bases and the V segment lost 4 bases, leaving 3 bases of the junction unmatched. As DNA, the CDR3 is TGTGCCAGCAGTGGTAGCGGGGGGTACACAGATACGCAGTATTTT. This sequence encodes CASSGSGGYTDTQYF.

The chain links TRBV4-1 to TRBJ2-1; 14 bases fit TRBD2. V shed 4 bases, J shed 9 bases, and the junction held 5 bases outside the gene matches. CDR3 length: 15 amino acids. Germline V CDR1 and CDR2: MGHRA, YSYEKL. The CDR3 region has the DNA TGCGCCAGCAGCCGAGGGACTAGCGGGGGCGCTGAGCAGTTCTTC. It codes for CASSRGTSGGAEQFF.

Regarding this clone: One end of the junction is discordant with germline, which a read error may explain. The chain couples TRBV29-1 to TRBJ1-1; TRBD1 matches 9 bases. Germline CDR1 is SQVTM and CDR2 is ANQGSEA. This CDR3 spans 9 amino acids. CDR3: CSVAGQGHF. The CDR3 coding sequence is TGCAGCGTTGCGGGACAGGGTCACTTT.

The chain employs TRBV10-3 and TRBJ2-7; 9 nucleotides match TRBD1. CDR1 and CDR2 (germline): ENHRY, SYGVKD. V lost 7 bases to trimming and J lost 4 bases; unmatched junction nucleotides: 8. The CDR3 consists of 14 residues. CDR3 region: CAITKGQGGYEQYF. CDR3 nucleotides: TGTGCCATCACTAAGGGACAGGGTGGTTACGAGCAGTACTTC.

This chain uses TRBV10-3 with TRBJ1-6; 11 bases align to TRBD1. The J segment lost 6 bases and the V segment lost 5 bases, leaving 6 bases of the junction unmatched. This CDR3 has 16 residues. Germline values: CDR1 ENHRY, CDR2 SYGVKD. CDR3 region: CAISLGQGGGNSPLHF. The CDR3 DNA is TGTGCCATCAGTCTGGGACAGGGGGGTGGTAATTCACCCCTCCACTTT.

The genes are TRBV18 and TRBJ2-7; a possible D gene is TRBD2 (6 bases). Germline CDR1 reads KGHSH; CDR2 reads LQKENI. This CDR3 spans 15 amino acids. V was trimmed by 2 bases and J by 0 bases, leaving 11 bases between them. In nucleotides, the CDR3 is TGTGCCAGCTCACCAACGCGGGACGGCTCCTACGAGCAGTACTTC. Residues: CASSPTRDGSYEQYF.

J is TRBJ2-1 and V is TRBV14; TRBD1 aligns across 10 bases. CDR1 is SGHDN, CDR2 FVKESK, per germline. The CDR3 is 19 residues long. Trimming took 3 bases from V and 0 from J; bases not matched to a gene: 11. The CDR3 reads CASSHAGQGYRSSYNEQFF. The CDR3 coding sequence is TGTGCCAGCAGCCACGCGGGACAGGGGTACCGAAGCTCCTACAATGAGCAGTTCTTC.

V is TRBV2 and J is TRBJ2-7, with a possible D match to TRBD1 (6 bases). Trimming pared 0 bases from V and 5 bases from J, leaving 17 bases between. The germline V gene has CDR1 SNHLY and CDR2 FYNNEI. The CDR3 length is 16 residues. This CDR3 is CASSEAHGLGAHEQYF. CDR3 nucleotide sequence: TGTGCCAGCAGTGAAGCGCACGGTTTGGGGGCGCACGAGCAGTACTTC.

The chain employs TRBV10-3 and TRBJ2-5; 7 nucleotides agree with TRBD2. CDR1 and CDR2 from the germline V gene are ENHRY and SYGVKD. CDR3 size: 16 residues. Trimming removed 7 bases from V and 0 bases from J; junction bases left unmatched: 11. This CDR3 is CAINQWGLLYQETQYF. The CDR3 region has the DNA TGTGCCATCAACCAGTGGGGACTACTGTACCAAGAGACCCAGTACTTC.

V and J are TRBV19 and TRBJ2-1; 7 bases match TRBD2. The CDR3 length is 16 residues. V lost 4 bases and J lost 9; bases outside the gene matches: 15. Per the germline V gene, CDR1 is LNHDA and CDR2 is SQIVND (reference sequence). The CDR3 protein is CASSRPGLADYPEQFF. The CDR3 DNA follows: TGTGCCAGTAGTAGGCCAGGGCTAGCGGATTATCCTGAGCAGTTCTTC.

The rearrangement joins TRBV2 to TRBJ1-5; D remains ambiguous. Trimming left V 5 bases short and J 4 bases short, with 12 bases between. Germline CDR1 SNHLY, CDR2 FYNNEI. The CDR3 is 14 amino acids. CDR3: CASSTENGNQPQHF. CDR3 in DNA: TGTGCCAGCAGTACAGAGAATGGAAATCAGCCCCAGCATTTT.

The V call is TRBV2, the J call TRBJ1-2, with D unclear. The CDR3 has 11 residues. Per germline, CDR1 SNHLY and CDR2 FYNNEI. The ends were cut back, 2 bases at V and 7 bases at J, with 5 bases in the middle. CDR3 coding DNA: TGTGCCAGCAGTGAACCAGGTGGCTACACCTTC. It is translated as CASSEPGGYTF. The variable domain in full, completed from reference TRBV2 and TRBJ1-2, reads EPEVTQTPSHQVTQMGQEVILRCVPISNHLYFYWYRQILGQKVEFLVSFYNNEISEKSEIFDDQFSVERPDGSNFTLKIRSTKLEDSAMYFCASSEPGGYTFGSGTRLTVV.

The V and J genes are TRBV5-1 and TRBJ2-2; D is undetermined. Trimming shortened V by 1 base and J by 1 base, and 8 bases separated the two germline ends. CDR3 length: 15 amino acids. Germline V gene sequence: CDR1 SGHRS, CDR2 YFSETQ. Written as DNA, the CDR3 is TGCGCCAGCAGCTTGTATACGGGGAACACCGGGGAGCTGTTTTTT. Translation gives CASSLYTGNTGELFF.

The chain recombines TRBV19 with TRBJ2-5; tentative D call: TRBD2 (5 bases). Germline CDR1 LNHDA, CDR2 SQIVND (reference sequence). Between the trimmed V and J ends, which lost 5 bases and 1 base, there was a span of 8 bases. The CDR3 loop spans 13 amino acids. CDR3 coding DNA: TGTGCCAGTAGTCCCCTAGCCCAAGAGACCCAGTACTTC. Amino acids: CASSPLAQETQYF. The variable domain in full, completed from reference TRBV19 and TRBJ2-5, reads DGGITQSPKYLFRKEGQNVTLSCEQNLNHDAMYWYRQDPGQGLRLIYYSQIVNDFQKGDIAEGYSVSREKKESFPLTVTSAQKNPTAFYLCASSPLAQETQYFGPGTRLLVL.

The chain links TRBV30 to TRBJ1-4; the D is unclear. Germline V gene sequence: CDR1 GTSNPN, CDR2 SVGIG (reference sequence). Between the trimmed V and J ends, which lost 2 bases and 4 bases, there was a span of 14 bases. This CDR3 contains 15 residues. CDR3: CAWSTQTGGNEKLFF. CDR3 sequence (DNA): TGTGCCTGGAGTACCCAGACGGGAGGTAATGAAAAACTGTTTTTT.

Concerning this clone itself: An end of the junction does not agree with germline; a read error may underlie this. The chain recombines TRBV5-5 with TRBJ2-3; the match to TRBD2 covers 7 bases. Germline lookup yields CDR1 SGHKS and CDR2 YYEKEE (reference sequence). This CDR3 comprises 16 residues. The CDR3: CANSPMGGDRTDTQYF. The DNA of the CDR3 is TGTGCCAACAGCCCCATGGGGGGGGATCGGACAGATACGCAGTATTTT.

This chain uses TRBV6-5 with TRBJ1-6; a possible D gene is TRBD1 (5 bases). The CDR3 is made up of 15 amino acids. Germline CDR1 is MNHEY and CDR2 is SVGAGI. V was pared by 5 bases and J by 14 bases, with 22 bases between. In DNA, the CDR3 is TGTGCCAGCAGTCCCGTAGGTGGGGAGGGGCAATCCCTCCACTTT. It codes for CASSPVGGEGQSLHF.

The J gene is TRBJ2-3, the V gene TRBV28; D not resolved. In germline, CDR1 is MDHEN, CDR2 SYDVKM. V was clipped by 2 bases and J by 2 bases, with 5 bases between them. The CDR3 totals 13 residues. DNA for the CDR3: TGTGCCAGCAGTTTAGGCCCCACAGATACGCAGTATTTT. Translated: CASSLGPTDTQYF.

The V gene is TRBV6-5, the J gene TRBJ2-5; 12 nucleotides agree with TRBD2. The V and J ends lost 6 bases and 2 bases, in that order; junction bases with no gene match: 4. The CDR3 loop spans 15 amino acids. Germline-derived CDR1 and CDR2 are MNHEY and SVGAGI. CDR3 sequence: CASSRGLAGQETQYF. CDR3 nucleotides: TGTGCCAGCAGCCGAGGACTAGCGGGACAAGAGACCCAGTACTTC.

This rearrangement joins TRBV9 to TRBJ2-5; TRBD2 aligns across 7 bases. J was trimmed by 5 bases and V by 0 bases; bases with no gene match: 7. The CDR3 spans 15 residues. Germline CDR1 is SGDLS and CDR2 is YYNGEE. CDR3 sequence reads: CASSVVKGREETQYF. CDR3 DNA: TGTGCCAGCAGCGTAGTTAAAGGGCGGGAGGAGACCCAGTACTTC.

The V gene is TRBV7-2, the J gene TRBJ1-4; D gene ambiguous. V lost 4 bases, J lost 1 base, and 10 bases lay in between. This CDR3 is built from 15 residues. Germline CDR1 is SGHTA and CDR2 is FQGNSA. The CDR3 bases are TGTGCCAGCAGCTCGGACGGAGGAACTAATGAAAAACTGTTTTTT. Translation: CASSSDGGTNEKLFF. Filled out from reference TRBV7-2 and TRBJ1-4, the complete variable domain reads GAGVSQSPSNKVTEKGKDVELRCDPISGHTALYWYRQSLGQGLEFLIYFQGNSAPDKSGLPSDRFSAERTGGSVSTLTIQRTQQEDSAVYLCASSSDGGTNEKLFFGSGTQLSVL.

The CDR3 sequence is CASSRMTGADTGELFF. Here the CDR3 DNA reads TGTGCCAGCAGCCGGATGACAGGGGCGGACACCGGGGAGCTGTTTTTT. This sequence joins TRBV11-3 and TRBJ2-2, with TRBD1 identical over 8 bases. CDR3 length: 16 amino acids. Germline-derived CDR1 and CDR2 are SGHNT and YENEEA. Trimming took 5 bases from V and 3 from J; bases not matched to a gene: 8.

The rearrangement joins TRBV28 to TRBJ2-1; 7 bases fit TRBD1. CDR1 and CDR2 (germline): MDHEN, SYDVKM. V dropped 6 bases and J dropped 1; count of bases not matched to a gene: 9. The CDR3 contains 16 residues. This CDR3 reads CASRSTGESSYNEQFF. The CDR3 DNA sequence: TGTGCCAGCAGGTCAACAGGGGAAAGTTCCTACAATGAGCAGTTCTTC.

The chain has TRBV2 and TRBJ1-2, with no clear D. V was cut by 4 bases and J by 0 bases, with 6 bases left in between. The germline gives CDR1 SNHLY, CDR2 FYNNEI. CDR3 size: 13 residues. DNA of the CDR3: TGTGCCAGCAGTGCCACAGCTAACTATGGCTACACCTTC. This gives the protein CASSATANYGYTF.

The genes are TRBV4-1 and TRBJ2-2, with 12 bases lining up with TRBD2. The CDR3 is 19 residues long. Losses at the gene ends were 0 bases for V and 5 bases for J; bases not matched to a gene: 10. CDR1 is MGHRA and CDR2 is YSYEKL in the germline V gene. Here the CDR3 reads CASSQDPLLAGGFTGELFF. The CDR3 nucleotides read TGCGCCAGCAGCCAAGATCCCCTACTAGCGGGAGGATTTACCGGGGAGCTGTTTTTT.